This T cell receptor beta chain stems from a study of cytomegalovirus exposure and HLA in healthy donors. Across the study: The 120 or so validation repertoires used a platform that matched the one used for the 550 to 800 first-cohort repertoires, as a later analysis reported.

As to this clone: No antigen is known for it.

V was shortened by 0 bases and J by 4 bases, with 11 bases between the two germline ends. The CDR3 runs 15 residues. Germline values: CDR1 SGDLS, CDR2 YYNGEE. Study-wide findings and caveats: In the 130 or so validation repertoires, a later analysis found that first-cohort TCR clusters tended to co-occur.

Measured with immunoSEQ multiplex PCR; TCRdb has only the in-frame clones, and not every one. This sample yields 130,000 to 150,000 clones, of which 80% to 90% are seen a single time; 7% to 9% belongs to the top ten. The sequencing sample was made of PBMCs. The chain recombines TRBV9 with TRBJ2-1; weak D call: TRBD2 (7 bases). The receptor's source is a woman aged 18 to 35 in good health and CMV-seropositive. The CDR3 protein is CASSVGGGQYNEQFF. CDR3 in DNA: TGTGCCAGCAGCGTAGGCGGGGGCCAGTACAATGAGCAGTTCTTC.